The 23 T cell receptor beta chains presented below share a single source sample, sequenced in a study of blood T cell repertoires in COVID-19. Clones were read by immunoSEQ multiplex PCR, and TCRdb kept only the in-frame ones, dropping some. The profile shows roughly 33,000 clones, roughly 88% of them singletons. Sequenced sample: peripheral blood. The receptors were gathered from a human donor in a cohort sampled during active COVID-19.

This clone was counted a single time. This specimen includes other DNA sequences encoding the same CDR3. The CDR3 DNA reads TGTGCCAGCAGCCAAAACATCTACGAGCAGTACTTC. Translated: CASSQNIYEQYF. The chain links TRBV3-1 (or the pseudogene TRBV3-2) to TRBJ2-7, with unresolved D. The V end lost 2 bases, the J end lost 3 bases, and 5 bases lay between the germline ends. This CDR3 region has 12 residues. In germline, CDR1 is LGHDT, CDR2 YNNKEL (reference sequence).

The CDR3 is CASSPTRFPAGDQETQYF. CDR3 coding DNA: TGTGCCAGCAGCCCAACCAGGTTCCCCGCGGGGGACCAAGAGACCCAGTACTTC. The chain links TRBV2 to TRBJ2-5, with 7 bases fitting TRBD2. Per germline, CDR1 SNHLY and CDR2 FYNNEI. The CDR3 totals 18 residues. V was pared by 6 bases and J by 0 bases, with 16 bases of the junction left unmatched.

The chain is built from TRBV28 and TRBJ1-1, with D hard to call. The ends were cut back, 2 bases at V and 3 bases at J, with 7 bases in the middle. The germline V gene encodes CDR1 MDHEN and CDR2 SYDVKM. The CDR3 is made up of 13 amino acids. The CDR3 spells CASSLPRDTEAFF. CDR3 nucleotide sequence: TGTGCCAGCAGTTTACCGAGGGACACTGAAGCTTTCTTT.

The chain has TRBV7-9 and TRBJ2-2; 10 bases match TRBD1. The germline V gene has CDR1 SEHNR and CDR2 FQNEAQ (reference sequence). The CDR3 consists of 15 residues. Germline trimming cut 4 bases from V and 4 bases from J; bases unmatched to any gene: 3. The chain's CDR3 is CASSSGTGVTGELFF. The CDR3 DNA reads as TGTGCCAGCAGCTCCGGGACAGGGGTCACCGGGGAGCTGTTTTTT.

The V call is TRBV28, the J call TRBJ1-1; D not resolved. Trimming pared 3 bases from V and 0 bases from J, leaving 8 bases between. This CDR3 contains 14 residues. Germline CDR1 and CDR2: MDHEN and SYDVKM. The CDR3 here is CASSFRGLNTEAFF. The DNA for the CDR3 is TGTGCCAGCAGTTTCCGGGGTCTGAACACTGAAGCTTTCTTT.

The chain uses TRBV7-9 and TRBJ2-5, with 9 bases fitting TRBD1. J lost 5 bases, V lost 5 bases, and 9 bases had no gene match. This CDR3 is 15 amino acids long. Per the germline V gene, CDR1 is SEHNR and CDR2 is FQNEAQ (reference sequence). The CDR3 DNA follows: TGTGCCAGCAGCAACCGGGACAGGGTGGACGAGACCCAGTACTTC. It codes for CASSNRDRVDETQYF. Using reference TRBV7-9 and TRBJ2-5 for the parts outside the CDR3, the full variable domain is DTGVSQNPRHKITKRGQNVTFRCDPISEHNRLYWYRQTLGQGPEFLTYFQNEAQLEKSRLLSDRFSAERPKGSFSTLEIQRTEQGDSAMYLCASSNRDRVDETQYFGPGTRLLVL.

The rearrangement links TRBV28 to TRBJ2-7; 10 bases agree with TRBD2. V shed 4 bases and J 10 bases; nucleotides not matched to a gene: 10. The CDR3 spans 14 residues. The germline gives CDR1 MDHEN, CDR2 SYDVKM. This chain's CDR3 is CASSSVGTSARQYF. The CDR3 DNA follows: TGTGCCAGCAGTTCCGTCGGGACTAGCGCCCGACAGTACTTC.

V gene TRBV6-4 combines with J gene TRBJ2-3; D not resolved. The CDR3 totals 13 residues. The germline CDR1 and CDR2 sequences are MRHNA and SNTAGT. V lost 0 bases and J lost 4, with 5 bases in between. CDR3: CASSDSHSDTQYF. The DNA of the CDR3 is TGTGCCAGCAGTGACTCGCACTCAGATACGCAGTATTTT.

This chain joins TRBV6-4 and TRBJ2-1; 11 bases align to TRBD2. The ends lost 4 bases at V and 5 bases at J; junction bases unmatched: 7. Germline-derived CDR1 and CDR2 are MRHNA and SNTAGT. There are 16 residues in the CDR3. For the CDR3, the DNA is TGTGCCAGCAGTGGGGCGGGGACTAGCGGTCACAATGAGCAGTTCTTC. It yields the protein CASSGAGTSGHNEQFF.

The chain uses TRBV3-1 (or the pseudogene TRBV3-2) and TRBJ2-7, with TRBD1 as a possible D gene (6 bases). With 4 bases removed from V and 1 base from J, the gap between germline ends came to 11 bases. The CDR3 loop spans 14 amino acids. From germline, CDR1 is LGHDT and CDR2 YNNKEL (reference sequence). The CDR3 region is CASSPRTVSYEQYF. In nucleotides, the CDR3 is TGTGCCAGCAGCCCCCGGACAGTTTCCTACGAGCAGTACTTC.

This chain uses TRBV11-3 with TRBJ1-1, with 7 bases lining up with TRBD1. CDR3 length equals 14 residues. Trimming took 3 bases from V and 1 from J; bases not matched to a gene: 2. Germline CDR1 SGHNT, CDR2 YENEEA. The CDR3 protein is CASSFRGRNTEAFF. Written as DNA, the CDR3 is TGTGCCAGCAGCTTCAGGGGGAGGAACACTGAAGCTTTCTTT.

The chain uses TRBV11-2 and TRBJ1-2, with D possibly matching TRBD1 (5 bases). Trimming stripped 5 bases from V and 5 bases from J, with 18 bases between. The length of the CDR3 is 15 residues. Germline CDR1 is SGHAT and CDR2 is FQNNGV. The CDR3 protein is CASSPLGGVKYGYTF. The CDR3 bases are TGTGCCAGCAGCCCTCTCGGGGGGGTGAAATATGGCTACACCTTC.

This clone was detected a few times. The chain links TRBV4-1 to TRBJ1-3; unclear D gene. Looked up from germline, CDR1 is MGHRA and CDR2 is YSYEKL. This CDR3 spans 13 amino acids. The ends were cut back, 4 bases at V and 3 bases at J, with 7 bases in the middle. Here the CDR3 reads CASSLLDGNTIYF. CDR3 nucleotide sequence: TGCGCCAGCAGCCTTTTAGATGGAAACACCATATATTTT.

The rearrangement uses TRBV24-1 and TRBJ2-1; D is unclear. Germline loops: CDR1 KGHDR, CDR2 SFDVKD. The CDR3 extends over 12 amino acids. Trimming removed 5 bases at V and 8 bases at J, with 9 bases between. The CDR3: CATSVMGDEQFF. CDR3 bases: TGTGCCACCAGTGTCATGGGCGATGAGCAGTTCTTC.

The rearrangement links TRBV4-1 to TRBJ2-7, with a tentative D call TRBD2 (6 bases). V gave up 0 bases and J gave up 3 bases, with 21 bases separating them. The CDR3 runs to 18 residues. Germline CDR1 is MGHRA and CDR2 is YSYEKL. The CDR3 loop reads CASSQDLGGAGLIYEQYF. The CDR3 DNA reads as TGCGCCAGCAGCCAAGATCTAGGCGGGGCAGGGTTGATCTACGAGCAGTACTTC.

This chain connects TRBV5-6 to TRBJ2-7; D gene uncertain. The V gene's germline CDR1 is SGHDT and CDR2 YYEEEE. Trimming removed 0 bases at V and 0 bases at J, with 4 bases between. This CDR3 has 13 residues. The chain's CDR3 is CASSLGSSYEQYF. The DNA for the CDR3 is TGTGCCAGCAGCTTGGGCAGCTCCTACGAGCAGTACTTC.

The chain employs TRBV7-6 and TRBJ2-3; possibly TRBD2 for D (5 bases). V gave up 5 bases and J gave up 0 bases, with 12 bases separating them. Germline lookup yields CDR1 SGHVS and CDR2 FNYEAQ. The CDR3 has 15 residues. The CDR3 here is CASSRSDLSTDTQYF. CDR3 sequence (DNA): TGTGCCAGCAGCCGGTCGGACTTGAGCACAGATACGCAGTATTTT.

The chain is built from TRBV5-6 and TRBJ1-4; possibly TRBD1 for D (5 bases). The CDR3 loop spans 14 amino acids. Germline CDR1 SGHDT, CDR2 YYEEEE. With 6 bases removed from V and 7 bases from J, the gap between germline ends came to 16 bases. The CDR3 region is CASTPGGLGEKLFF. As DNA, the CDR3 is TGTGCCAGCACCCCTGGGGGACTGGGTGAAAAACTGTTTTTT.

The chain links TRBV5-1 to TRBJ2-5, with 8 positions matching TRBD1. The CDR3 is 15 residues long. V dropped 4 bases and J dropped 5; count of bases not matched to a gene: 10. The V gene's germline CDR1 is SGHRS and CDR2 YFSETQ. CDR3 region: CASSLGTGLMETQYF. The CDR3 nucleotides read TGCGCCAGCAGCCTAGGGACAGGATTAATGGAGACCCAGTACTTC.

The chain combines TRBV24-1 with TRBJ2-1; perhaps TRBD2 as D (6 bases). CDR1 KGHDR and CDR2 SFDVKD come from the germline V gene. The CDR3 covers 14 residues. V was cut by 3 bases and J by 8 bases, with 13 bases left in between. The CDR3 DNA is TGTGCCACCAGTGATCCCATGGCTAGCGATGAGCAGTTCTTC. Translated, it gives CATSDPMASDEQFF.

This clone is labeled as medium-sized. V is TRBV27 and J is TRBJ1-1; no definite D call. The V gene lost 7 bases and the J gene lost 2 bases, with 11 bases spanning the gap. CDR3 length: 13 residues. Germline V gene data show CDR1 as MNHEY and CDR2 as SMNVEV (reference sequence). The CDR3 is CASKAVKNTEAFF. In DNA, the CDR3 is TGTGCCAGCAAAGCGGTAAAAAACACTGAAGCTTTCTTT.

This chain connects TRBV2 to TRBJ2-1; 8 bases match TRBD2. This CDR3 has 15 amino acids. The V and J ends lost 8 bases and 3 bases, in that order; junction bases with no gene match: 9. Germline CDR1 reads SNHLY; CDR2 reads FYNNEI. The CDR3 reads CASARGGGNYNEQFF. The CDR3 nucleotides are TGTGCCAGCGCCCGTGGCGGGGGGAACTACAATGAGCAGTTCTTC.

This chain links TRBV9 with TRBJ2-1, with 7 bases identical to TRBD1. CDR3 length equals 14 residues. Trimming removed 0 bases from V and 8 bases from J; junction bases left unmatched: 5. Germline V gene lookup returns CDR1 SGDLS and CDR2 YYNGEE. CDR3 region: CASSVATGYYEQFF. CDR3 nucleotides: TGTGCCAGCAGCGTAGCGACAGGGTATTATGAGCAGTTCTTC.